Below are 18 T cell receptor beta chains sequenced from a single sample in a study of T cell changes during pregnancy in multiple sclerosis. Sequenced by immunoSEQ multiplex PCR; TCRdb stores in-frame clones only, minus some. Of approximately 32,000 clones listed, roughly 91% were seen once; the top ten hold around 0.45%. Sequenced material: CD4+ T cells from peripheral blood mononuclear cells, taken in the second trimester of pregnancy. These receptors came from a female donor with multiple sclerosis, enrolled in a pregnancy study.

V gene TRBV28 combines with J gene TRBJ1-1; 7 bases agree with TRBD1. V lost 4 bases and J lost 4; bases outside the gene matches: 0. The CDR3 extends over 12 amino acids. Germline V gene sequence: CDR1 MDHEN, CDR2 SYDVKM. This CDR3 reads CASSSGGTEAFF. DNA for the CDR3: TGTGCCAGCAGTTCAGGGGGCACTGAAGCTTTCTTT.

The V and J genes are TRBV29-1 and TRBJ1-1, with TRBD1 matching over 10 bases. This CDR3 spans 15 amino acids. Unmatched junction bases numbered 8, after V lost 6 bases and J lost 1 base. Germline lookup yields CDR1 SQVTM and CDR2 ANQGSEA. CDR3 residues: CSVVPGQGSNTEAFF. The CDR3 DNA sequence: TGCAGCGTCGTGCCGGGACAGGGGTCGAACACTGAAGCTTTCTTT.

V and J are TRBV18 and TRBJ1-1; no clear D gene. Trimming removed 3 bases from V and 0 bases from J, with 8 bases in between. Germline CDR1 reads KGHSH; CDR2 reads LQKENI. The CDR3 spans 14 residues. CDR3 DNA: TGTGCCAGCTCACCTACCGTAGTGAACACTGAAGCTTTCTTT. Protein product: CASSPTVVNTEAFF.

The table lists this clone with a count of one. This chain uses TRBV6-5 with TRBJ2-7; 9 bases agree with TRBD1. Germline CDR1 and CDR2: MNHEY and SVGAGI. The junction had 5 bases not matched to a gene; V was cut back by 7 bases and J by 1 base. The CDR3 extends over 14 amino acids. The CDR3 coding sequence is TGTGCCAGCACCGCCGGGACAGGGTCCTACGAGCAGTACTTC. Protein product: CASTAGTGSYEQYF.

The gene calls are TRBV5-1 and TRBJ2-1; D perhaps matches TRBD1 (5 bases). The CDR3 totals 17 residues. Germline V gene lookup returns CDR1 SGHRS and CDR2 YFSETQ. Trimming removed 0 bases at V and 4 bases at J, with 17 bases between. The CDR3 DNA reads TGCGCCAGCAGCTTGGGGGGCGGTCCAAGACCTTACAATGAGCAGTTCTTC. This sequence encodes CASSLGGGPRPYNEQFF. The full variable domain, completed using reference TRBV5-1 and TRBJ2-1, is KAGVTQTPRYLIKTRGQQVTLSCSPISGHRSVSWYQQTPGQGLQFLFEYFSETQRNKGNFPGRFSGRQFSNSRSEMNVSTLELGDSALYLCASSLGGGPRPYNEQFFGPGTRLTVL.

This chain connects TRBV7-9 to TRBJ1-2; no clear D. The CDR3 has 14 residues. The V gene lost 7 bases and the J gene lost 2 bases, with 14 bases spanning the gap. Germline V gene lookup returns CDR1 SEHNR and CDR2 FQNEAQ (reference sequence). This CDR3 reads CASNRTRKNYGYTF. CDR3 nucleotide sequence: TGTGCCAGCAACCGGACTCGGAAGAACTATGGCTACACCTTC.

Here the CDR3 DNA reads TGCGCCAGCAGCCAAGTAGAGACAGGGTTCTATGAGCAGTTCTTC. This translates into CASSQVETGFYEQFF. The chain uses TRBV4-1 and TRBJ2-1; 7 bases align to TRBD1. The CDR3 is 15 residues long. V trimming: 1 base; J trimming: 8 bases; junction bases outside the gene matches: 8. Germline assignment: CDR1 MGHRA and CDR2 YSYEKL.

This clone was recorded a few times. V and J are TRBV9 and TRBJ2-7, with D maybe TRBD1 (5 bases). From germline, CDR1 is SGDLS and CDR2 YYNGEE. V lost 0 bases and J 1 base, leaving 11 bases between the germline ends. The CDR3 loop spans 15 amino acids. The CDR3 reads CASSVAGLGSYEQYF. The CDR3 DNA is TGTGCCAGCAGCGTAGCAGGGTTAGGGTCCTACGAGCAGTACTTC.

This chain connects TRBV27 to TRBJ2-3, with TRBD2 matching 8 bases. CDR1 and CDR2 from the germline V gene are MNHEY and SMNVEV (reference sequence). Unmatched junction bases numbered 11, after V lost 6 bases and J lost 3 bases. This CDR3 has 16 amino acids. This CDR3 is CASRYGSGTRTDTQYF. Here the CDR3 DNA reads TGTGCCAGCAGATATGGTAGCGGGACGCGGACAGATACGCAGTATTTT.

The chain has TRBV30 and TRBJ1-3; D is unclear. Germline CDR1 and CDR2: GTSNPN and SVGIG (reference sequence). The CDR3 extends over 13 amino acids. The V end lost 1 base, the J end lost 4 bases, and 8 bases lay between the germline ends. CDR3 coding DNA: TGTGCCTGGAGTGGCGGGCCGGGAAACACCATATATTTT. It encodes CAWSGGPGNTIYF.

The CDR3 DNA sequence: TGCGCCAGCAGCCCGGGTGCTAGCGGCTACGAGCAGTACTTC. Its protein product is CASSPGASGYEQYF. The rearrangement joins TRBV4-1 to TRBJ2-7; 7 bases fit TRBD2. The germline CDR1 and CDR2 sequences are MGHRA and YSYEKL. The CDR3 length is 14 residues. Germline trimming cut 4 bases from V and 3 bases from J; bases unmatched to any gene: 6.

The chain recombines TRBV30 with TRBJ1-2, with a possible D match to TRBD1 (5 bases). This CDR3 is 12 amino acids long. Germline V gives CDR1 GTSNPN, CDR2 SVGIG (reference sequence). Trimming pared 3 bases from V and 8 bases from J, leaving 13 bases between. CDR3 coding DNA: TGTGCCTGGAGATCGACAGTCAAAGGCTACACCTTC. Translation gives CAWRSTVKGYTF. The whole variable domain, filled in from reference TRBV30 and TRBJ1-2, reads SQTIHQWPATLVQPVGSPLSLECTVEGTSNPNLYWYRQAAGRGLQLLFYSVGIGQISSEVPQNLSASRPQDRQFILSSKKLLLSDSGFYLCAWRSTVKGYTFGSGTRLTVV.

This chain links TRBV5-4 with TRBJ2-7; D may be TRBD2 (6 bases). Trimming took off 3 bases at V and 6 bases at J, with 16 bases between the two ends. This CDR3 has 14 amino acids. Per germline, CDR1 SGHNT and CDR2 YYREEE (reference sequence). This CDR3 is CASSSGTQVGEQYF. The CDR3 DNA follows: TGTGCCAGCAGCTCCGGGACTCAAGTCGGCGAGCAGTACTTC.

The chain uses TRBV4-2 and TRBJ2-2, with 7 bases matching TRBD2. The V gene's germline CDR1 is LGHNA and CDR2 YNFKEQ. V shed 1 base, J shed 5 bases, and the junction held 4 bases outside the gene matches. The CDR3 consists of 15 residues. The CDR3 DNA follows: TGTGCCAGCAGCCAAGTTGAACTAGCGACCGGGGAGCTGTTTTTT. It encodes CASSQVELATGELFF.

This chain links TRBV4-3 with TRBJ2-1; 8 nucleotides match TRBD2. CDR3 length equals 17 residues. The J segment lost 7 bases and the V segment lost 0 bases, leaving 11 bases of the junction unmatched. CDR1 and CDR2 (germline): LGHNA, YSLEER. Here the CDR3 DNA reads TGCGCCAGCAGCCAAGATCGGGGGACTAGGGCGAATAATGAGCAGTTCTTC. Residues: CASSQDRGTRANNEQFF.

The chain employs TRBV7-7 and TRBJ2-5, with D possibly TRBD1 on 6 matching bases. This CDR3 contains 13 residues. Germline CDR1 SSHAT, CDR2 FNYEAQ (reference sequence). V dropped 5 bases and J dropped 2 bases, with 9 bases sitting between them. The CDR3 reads CASSHTGQETQYF. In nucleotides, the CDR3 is TGTGCCAGCAGCCATACAGGGCAAGAGACCCAGTACTTC.

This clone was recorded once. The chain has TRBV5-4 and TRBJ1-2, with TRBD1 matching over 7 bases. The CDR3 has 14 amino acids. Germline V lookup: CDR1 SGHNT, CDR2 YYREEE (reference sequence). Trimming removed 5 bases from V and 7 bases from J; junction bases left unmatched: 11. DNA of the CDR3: TGTGCCAGCAGGTTCTCAGGGGGAAGGGCTGGCTACACCTTC. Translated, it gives CASRFSGGRAGYTF.

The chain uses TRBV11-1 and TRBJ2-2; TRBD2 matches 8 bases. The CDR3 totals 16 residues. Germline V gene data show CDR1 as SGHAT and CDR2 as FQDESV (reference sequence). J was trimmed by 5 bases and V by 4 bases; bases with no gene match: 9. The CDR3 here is CASSYGLARGTGELFF. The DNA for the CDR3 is TGTGCCAGCAGCTACGGACTAGCTCGAGGGACCGGGGAGCTGTTTTTT.